This T cell receptor (beta chain) was identified in a study of cytomegalovirus exposure and HLA in healthy donors (dated by TCRdb to about 2017). In terms of the full investigation: An earlier analysis of 587 of the donors reported 250 to 300 Gb of sequence data and 117 million unique TCR beta sequences obtained from some 200 million T cells. The study aimed to test whether signatures of past pathogen exposure could be identified by cataloging public T cell receptors. Roughly five DR-DQ haplotypes were handled as single units for association and clustering, since linkage in the cohort was strong. In an earlier analysis of about 590 of the donors, high-throughput TCR beta sequencing was used to judge whether each TCR beta V gene segment behaved as functional or pseudogenic. Among about 370 genotyped donors of the cohort, an average of around 250,000 unique TCR beta nucleotide sequences was sequenced per donor, of which about 19% were non-productive. Donor age, sex, ethnicity and CMV serostatus were compiled alongside the repertoire data. Class I and class II HLA loci were covered by the typing at four-digit resolution. The genetic ancestry cluster associated with self-reported Caucasian donors included roughly four fifths of the roughly 400 genotyped donors. Rather than using new phenotypic data, the later analysis identified candidate immune exposures from TCR beta sequences and from how often those sequences occurred across donors. The study used immunosequencing to profile the T cell repertoires of more than 650 subjects and linked those repertoires to cytomegalovirus serostatus. A later genetic analysis used genome-wide SNP genotypes for 398 of the 666 donors, treating that subset as a discovery cohort. Every repertoire in the discovery cohort had been generated on one and the same sequencing platform. To predict cytomegalovirus infection status, the study combined high-throughput TCR immunosequencing, statistical association of individual TCRs with disease status, and machine learning. In a later analysis, previously published TCR beta repertoires from roughly 710 donors were re-analyzed and high-resolution HLA genotyping was added so that TCR occurrence patterns could be studied. An early release covering roughly 580 HLA-typed donors comprised about 320 gigabases of sequencing data and approximately 80 million unique TCR sequences. A separate validation cohort of roughly 130 different subjects was used in addition to the roughly 670-subject first cohort. Typing coverage varied by locus: roughly 620-640 donors for A, B, C, DRB1 and DQB1; some 520 for DQA1; about 590 for DPA1; more than 450 for DPB1.

Details on this clone: The clone's antigen remains unknown. Qualities for individual bases were not recorded, and no much larger clone is one base off.

The study at large found these results: Compared with equally common non-associated chains, HLA-associated TCR beta chains in a later analysis were more clonally expanded and had lower generation probabilities. Several of the top co-occurrence clusters appeared to be linked to parvovirus B19, influenza, CMV and Epstein-Barr virus, according to a later analysis. In a later analysis, more than 15,000 TCR beta sequences were associated with specific HLA alleles at a false discovery rate of 0.05. A later genetic analysis associated a missense DCLRE1C variant with V-gene and J-gene trimming of TCR beta chains, and an independent cohort replicated the association. According to a later genetic analysis, donors in an Asian-associated ancestry cluster had fewer N-insertions in productive TCRs than the approximately 700-donor mean. The study gave a list of 150 to 200 TCR beta chains associated with cytomegalovirus. Broadly in line with IMGT annotations, most TCR beta V segments showed up in productive rearrangements about 87% or about 30% of the time in an earlier analysis of approximately 640 of the donors. Immune exposure information for the cohort was limited to CMV serostatus. The presence/absence analyses assumed that sequencing depth was roughly uniform across donors, and that assumption may not be true. Correlated functional status among segregating V segments might reflect linkage disequilibrium, but an unknown experimental factor could not be ruled out. A few of the identified cytomegalovirus-associated TCR beta chains were confirmed in vitro to be specific for cytomegalovirus antigens. The authors suggested that the approach could potentially be extended to other disease states and immunological phenotypes. Cytomegalovirus status was reported to be diagnosed by the classifier with high specificity and sensitivity in both the original and validation cohorts. A cluster of highly shared sequence variants was judged likely to represent a technical artifact of the sequencing pipeline. The 87-base-pair reads could not distinguish some IMGT-functional V segments, including TRBV6-2 and TRBV6-3, so those segments were excluded. A further reported finding was that TCR beta sequences accurately predicted the HLA-A and HLA-B alleles for most subjects in the first cohort. Because counts were too low, roughly 16 rarely observed V segments, including chromosome 9 orphons, were left out of the earlier analysis of 587 of the donors. Strong co-occurrence of HLA alleles, especially DR and DQ, made assigning TCR associations to individual alleles difficult. Most CMV-associated TCR beta chains appeared to be HLA-restricted in a later analysis, and the HLA associations seemed to be driven largely by CMV exposure. The cohort was sequenced for TCR beta chains only, and without alpha or paired-chain data the features that could be detected were limited. Because some donors lacked HLA typing at each locus, the association tests relied only on the typed subset. In a later analysis, the rate of TCR association differed among HLA loci, with DRB1 alleles having the most associated TCRs and HLA-C alleles having the fewest. Most TCR sequences were seen in very few donors, while some public TCRs were found in many individuals.

For CDR1 and CDR2, the germline V gene lists MDHEN and SYDVKM. Measured from the cysteine to the phenylalanine, the CDR3 is 13 residues long. Only the CDR3 region is kept as DNA, spanning 39 bases read in frame from base 1. Receptor amplification or capture employed the immunoSEQ multiplex PCR assay. The multiplex PCR relied on a mix of 60 forward primers for TCR Vbeta segments and 13 reverse primers for TCR Jbeta segments. A multiplex PCR assay on genomic DNA amplified the CDR3 region of rearranged TCR beta genes. On the Illumina HiSeq System, the amplified TCR beta libraries were sequenced as 87-base-pair reads. The published analysis was carried out like this. A later analysis tallied some 79 million unique TCR beta chains across the 666 repertoires, and approximately 9.9 million of those chains were shared by two or more donors. Raw reads were error-corrected and collapsed into unique sequences by a nearest-neighbor algorithm in which closely related sequences were merged to remove PCR and sequencing errors. Alignment of CDR3 sequences to IMGT reference sequences was used to assign V, D and J gene segments. Each retained sequence needed at least a six-nucleotide match to both a V gene segment and a J gene segment. Rearrangements were called productive when the CDR3 lacked stop codons and stayed in frame with V and J; all others were non-productive. CDR3 was defined according to IMGT convention as the region running from the second conserved V-encoded cysteine to the conserved J-encoded phenylalanine. Sequences without an unambiguous match to a single V gene segment were excluded from the earlier analysis of 500 to 700 of the donors. An earlier analysis of a few hundred of the donors called V segments functional above 56.7% productive rearrangements and segregating when the between-donor standard deviation exceeded 5%. A statistical classification framework was built to diagnose cytomegalovirus status from the catalog of TCR beta chain sequences. V and J gene assignment, in a later analysis, came from comparing TCR nucleotide sequences with IMGT/GENE-DB human TR gene sequences. A later analysis assigned CDR3 sequences and most-parsimonious VDJ recombination scenarios with the TCRdist pipeline. In a later analysis, every TCR beta chain was defined by the combination of its CDR3 amino acid sequence and its V-gene family, and reads without a unique V-gene family were dropped. To address suspected cross-contamination and a sequencing artifact, a later analysis removed 592 highly shared, low-generation-probability nucleotide sequences. In a later analysis, a clonal expansion index for each public chain was calculated from normalized within-repertoire ranks of inferred template counts. A later analysis computed generation probabilities with a VDJ recombination model fitted to out-of-frame rearrangements, and checked the results against IGoR. In a later analysis, TCR-TCR, TCR-HLA and TCR-CMV co-occurrence was scored with hypergeometric tests, and a repertoire-size bias correction was applied to TCR pairs. To estimate false discovery rates, a later analysis permuted the HLA or CMV assignments 20 times. A later analysis grouped co-occurring TCRs with DBSCAN, adding TCRdist sequence similarity when clustering within HLA-allele-positive subsets. For co-occurrence clustering, repertoires with fewer than 30,000 or more than 120,000 public chains were excluded, along with four to six repertoires with anomalous nucleotide sharing. TCRdb provides this immuneACCESS table in a form limited to in-frame rearrangements. Some clones are lacking; in checked studies, under half of them reflect an unresolved V gene, and why the rest are absent is not known. For V, J and clone size, that table is used; D and trimming come from the DNA. For this sample the table gives about 140,000 clones, of which more than 60% were detected only once. Together, the top ten hold approximately 10% of the sample.

The cohort was made up of under 800 healthy bone marrow donors. Cohort members were all nominally healthy when sampled, although unrecorded immune exposures were likely present. The donor tested CMV seropositive, placing the donor among the roughly 300 seropositive members of the cohort. Every donor gave a peripheral blood sample, and the peripheral blood mononuclear cells from that sample were used for TCR beta sequencing. Genomic DNA extraction from the blood cell samples was performed with the Qiagen DNeasy Blood Extraction Kit. The sequence was obtained from a man aged 18 to 30 in good health and CMV-seropositive. The sample was PBMCs. The receptor chain draws on TRBV28 and TRBJ2-5; 10 central nucleotides agree with TRBD1. The J call may not be correct, given that the DNA end is closer to TRBJ2-7. The CDR3 in this case is CASRRTGGYEQYF. At the DNA level, the sequence is TGTGCCAGTCGTCGGACAGGGGGCTACGAGCAGTACTTC.